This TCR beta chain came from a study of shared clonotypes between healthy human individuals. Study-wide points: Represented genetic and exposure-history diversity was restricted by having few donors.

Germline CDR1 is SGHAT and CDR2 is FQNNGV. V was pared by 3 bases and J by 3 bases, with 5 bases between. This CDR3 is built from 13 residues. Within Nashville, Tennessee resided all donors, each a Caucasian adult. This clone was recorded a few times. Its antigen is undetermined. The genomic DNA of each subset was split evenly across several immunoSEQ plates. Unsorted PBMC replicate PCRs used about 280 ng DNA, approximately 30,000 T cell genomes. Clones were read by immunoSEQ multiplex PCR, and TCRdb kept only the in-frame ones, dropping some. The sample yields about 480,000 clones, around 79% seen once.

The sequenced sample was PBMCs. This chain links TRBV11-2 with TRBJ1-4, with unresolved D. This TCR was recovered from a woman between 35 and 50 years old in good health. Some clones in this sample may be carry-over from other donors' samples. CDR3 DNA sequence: TGTGCCAGCAGCTTCGGAGCTAATGAAAAACTGTTTTTT. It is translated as CASSFGANEKLFF.